This entry concerns a single T cell receptor beta chain. The antigen this receptor binds is unknown. Base quality data are lacking; no much larger clone is found one base away. The sample belongs to a study of blood T cell repertoires in COVID-19 (TCRdb year 2020). In the study overall: Samples covering the acute and convalescent phases of COVID-19 were provided by collaborators in the United States, Italy and Spain. A freely available public database, intended as a resource for researchers studying the immune response to SARS-CoV-2, is where the repertoires were released. Subjects who had been exposed to COVID-19, were actively infected with it, or had recovered from it provided the deeply sampled blood TCRbeta repertoires that made up the dataset. A de-identified subject ID, COVID-19 status, age in years and sex were almost always included in the sample metadata. The prospective study material was composed of cDNA or gDNA derived from T cells, B-cell-depleted T cells, or PBMCs. Samples were obtained from the ongoing ImmuneRACE study (first 160 participants) and from some 1,200 subjects provided by 6 global collaborators. Where available, HLA class I and class II types were taken from metadata supplied by the sample provider and were not determined by assay-based typing.

Reading the germline V gene (reference sequence) gives CDR1 MNHEY and CDR2 SMNVEV. Inclusive of the bounding cysteine and phenylalanine, the CDR3 is 14 residues long. The only DNA kept is the CDR3, 42 bases in frame from the first base. V is trimmed back by 5 bases and J by 2 bases, and the junction contains 6 bases that no gene match accounts for. Collaborating institutions collected whole blood in K2EDTA tubes following their own protocols. For TCRbeta analysis, collaborator samples were shipped as frozen whole blood, as isolated PBMCs, or as DNA extracted from either sample type. The immunoSEQ Assay, a bias-controlled multiplex PCR, was used to amplify TCRbeta CDR3 regions from genomic DNA. Concerning the study's data processing: Within the assay, amplification of reference gene primers was used to estimate how many nucleated cells each sample contained. To quantify the absolute abundance of each unique TCRbeta CDR3 rearrangement, sequence reads were collapsed and filtered. For each sample, productive Simpson clonality was calculated as the square root of Simpson's diversity index across productive rearrangements. TCRdb stores this immuneACCESS table with in-frame sequences only. Part of the clones is absent; in the studies checked, under half of the shortfall reflects unresolved V genes, and no reason is known for the rest. V and J calls and clone size are as listed in that table; D and trimming were resolved from the DNA. The sample yields about 180,000 clones; 85% to 90% were counted once. Less than 25% of the sample goes to the ten largest clones.

The full study reports these points: The quantity of clinical and demographic metadata differed by source and by participant and was supplied without curation.

The sequenced sample was peripheral blood. Recombination joined TRBV27 with TRBJ2-7, with 7 bases aligning to TRBD2. The source is a man between 65 and 85 years old with active or convalescent COVID-19. The CDR3 region: CASSAGAGPYEQYF. The nucleotide sequence is TGTGCCAGCAGTGCGGGAGCGGGTCCCTACGAGCAGTACTTC.